This TCR beta chain was sequenced for a study of regulatory T cells in long-lasting Graves disease. To make TCR beta libraries, researchers used iRepertoire HTBI primers and Arm-PCR of CDR3 regions. TCRdb independently ran MiXCR on the multiplex PCR reads; one entry per CDR3 protein. This table has around 480,000 distinct CDR3 sequences, 16% appearing once. Time point: newly diagnosed GD, antithyroid drugs for less than 3 months. PBMC RNA served as the TCR library source. These sequences were also reported in another study, on T cells in Graves' hyperthyroidism and ophthalmopathy.

The sequence was obtained from a woman aged 35-65 years with Graves disease. The material sequenced was peripheral blood mononuclear cells (PBMCs), taken at new diagnosis, from a patient treated with antithyroid drugs.

Written as DNA, the CDR3 is TGCAGTGCTAGACCGGGACAGGGGAATTCACCCCTCCACTTT. Its protein is CSARPGQGNSPLHF. This rearrangement joins TRBV20-1 to TRBJ1-6; TRBD1 matches at 10 bases. With 2 bases clipped from V and 7 bases from J, the junction kept 2 bases outside the gene matches. The CDR3 spans 14 residues. CDR1 and CDR2 (germline): DFQATT, SNEGSKA (reference sequence).